The clone carrying this T cell receptor beta chain was counted a single time. V lost 1 base to trimming and J lost 2 bases, with 10 bases between them. Germline V gene lookup returns CDR1 SGHTA and CDR2 FQGNSA. The CDR3 consists of 15 residues. The data derive from a study of T cell changes during pregnancy in multiple sclerosis. Repertoires were generated with immunoSEQ multiplex PCR, while TCRdb's copy carries only in-frame clones and drops some. The sample lists around 92,000 clones, approximately 95% occurring once. The V and J genes are TRBV7-2 and TRBJ2-3, with D unclear. Sequenced material: peripheral blood, taken in the first trimester of pregnancy. The receptor was isolated from a female donor with multiple sclerosis, enrolled in a pregnancy study. CDR3 sequence reads: CASSLVASNTDTQYF. Here the CDR3 DNA reads TGTGCCAGCAGCTTAGTGGCCAGTAACACAGATACGCAGTATTTT.